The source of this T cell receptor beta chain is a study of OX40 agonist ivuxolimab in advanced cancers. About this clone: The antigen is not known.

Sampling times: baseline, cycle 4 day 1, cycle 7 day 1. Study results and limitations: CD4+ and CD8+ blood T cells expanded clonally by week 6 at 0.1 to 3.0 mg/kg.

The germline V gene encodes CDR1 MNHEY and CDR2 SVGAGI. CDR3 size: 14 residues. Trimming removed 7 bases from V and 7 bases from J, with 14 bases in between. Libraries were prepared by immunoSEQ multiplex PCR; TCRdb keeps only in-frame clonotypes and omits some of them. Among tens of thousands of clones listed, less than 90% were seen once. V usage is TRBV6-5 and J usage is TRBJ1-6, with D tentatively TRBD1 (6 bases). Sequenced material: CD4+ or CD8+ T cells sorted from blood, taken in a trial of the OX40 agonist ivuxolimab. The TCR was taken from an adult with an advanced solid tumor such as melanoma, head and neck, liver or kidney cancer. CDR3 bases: TGTGCCAGCACGGGGGGCAGACTAAATTCACCCCTCCACTTT. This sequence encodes CASTGGRLNSPLHF.